This T cell receptor beta chain emerged from a study of CD8 T cells in ankylosing spondylitis. Study findings and constraints: It appeared that ankylosing spondylitis blood was characterized by a TCR beta motif of about 8 highly homologous variants.

As to this clonotype: The antigen remains unidentified.

In making TCR beta libraries, quantitative 5'-RACE with molecular barcodes was used. TCRdb re-called the 5' RACE reads with MiXCR, one entry per CDR3 protein. Here the sample spans under 850,000 distinct CDR3 sequences, around a fifth being singletons. There are 14 residues in the CDR3. V lost 5 bases, J lost 6 bases, and 6 bases stayed unmatched. The chain has TRBV12-3 or TRBV12-4 and TRBJ2-3, with 9 bases aligning to TRBD2. This clonotype was sampled from a male donor with ankylosing spondylitis. Source material: blood, either unsorted or a sorted T cell fraction (not recorded which). CDR3 loop: CASSRRSGSDTQYF. The CDR3 DNA sequence: TGTGCCAGCAGTCGCCGTAGCGGGAGCGATACGCAGTATTTT.